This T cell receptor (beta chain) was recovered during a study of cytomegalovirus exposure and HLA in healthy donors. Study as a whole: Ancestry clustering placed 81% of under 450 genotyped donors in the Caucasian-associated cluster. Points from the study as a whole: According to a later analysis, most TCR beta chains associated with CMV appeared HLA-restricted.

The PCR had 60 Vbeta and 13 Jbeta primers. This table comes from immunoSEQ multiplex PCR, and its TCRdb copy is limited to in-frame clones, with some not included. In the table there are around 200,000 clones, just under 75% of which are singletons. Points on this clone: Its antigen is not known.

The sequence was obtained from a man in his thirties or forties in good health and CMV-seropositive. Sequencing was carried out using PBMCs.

The CDR3 here is CASSSTGGTDTIYF. CDR3 in DNA: TGTGCCAGCAGTTCGACAGGAGGTACAGACACCATATATTTT. The chain recombines TRBV6-6 with TRBJ1-3, with D perhaps matching TRBD1 (6 bases). The V end was cut by 4 bases, the J end by 8 bases, with 15 bases between. Germline V lookup: CDR1 MNHNY, CDR2 SVGAGI (reference sequence). This CDR3 contains 14 residues.